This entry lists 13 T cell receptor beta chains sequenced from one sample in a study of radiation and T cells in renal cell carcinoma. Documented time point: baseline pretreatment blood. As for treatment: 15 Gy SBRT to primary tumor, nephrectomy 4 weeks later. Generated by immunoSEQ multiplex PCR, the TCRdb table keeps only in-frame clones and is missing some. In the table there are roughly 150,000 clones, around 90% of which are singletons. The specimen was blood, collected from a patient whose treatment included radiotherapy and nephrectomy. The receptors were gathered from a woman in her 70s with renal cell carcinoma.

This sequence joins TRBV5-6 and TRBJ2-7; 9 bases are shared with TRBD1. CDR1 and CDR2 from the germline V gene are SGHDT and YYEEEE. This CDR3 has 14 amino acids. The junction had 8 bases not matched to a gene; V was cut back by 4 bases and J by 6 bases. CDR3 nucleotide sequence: TGTGCCAGCAGCCTGACAGGGGGTAGATCCGAGCAGTACTTC. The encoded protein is CASSLTGGRSEQYF.

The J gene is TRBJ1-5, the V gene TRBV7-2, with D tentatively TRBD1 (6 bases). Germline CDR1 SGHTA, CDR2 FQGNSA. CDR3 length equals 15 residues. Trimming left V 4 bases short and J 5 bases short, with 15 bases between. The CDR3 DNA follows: TGTGCCAGCAGCTCACCACAGGGTTTCCATCAGCCCCAGCATTTT. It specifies CASSSPQGFHQPQHF.

CDR3 region: CSAIDTYGYTF. CDR3 DNA: TGCAGTGCTATCGACACCTATGGCTACACCTTC. V is TRBV20-1 and J is TRBJ1-2; D not resolved. The V gene's germline CDR1 is DFQATT and CDR2 SNEGSKA (reference sequence). Trimming stripped 4 bases from V and 4 bases from J, with 7 bases between. CDR3 size: 11 residues.

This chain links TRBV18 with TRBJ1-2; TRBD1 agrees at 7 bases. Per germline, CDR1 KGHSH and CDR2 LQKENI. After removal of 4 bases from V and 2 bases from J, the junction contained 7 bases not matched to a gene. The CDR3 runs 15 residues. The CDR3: CASSLDRDQNYGYTF. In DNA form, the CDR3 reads TGTGCCAGCTCACTAGACAGGGACCAAAACTATGGCTACACCTTC.

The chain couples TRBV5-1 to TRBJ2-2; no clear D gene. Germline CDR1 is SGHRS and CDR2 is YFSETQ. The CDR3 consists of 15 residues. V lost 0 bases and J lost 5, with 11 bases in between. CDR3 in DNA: TGCGCCAGCAGCTTGGGGGGTATACCTACCGGGGAGCTGTTTTTT. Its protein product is CASSLGGIPTGELFF.

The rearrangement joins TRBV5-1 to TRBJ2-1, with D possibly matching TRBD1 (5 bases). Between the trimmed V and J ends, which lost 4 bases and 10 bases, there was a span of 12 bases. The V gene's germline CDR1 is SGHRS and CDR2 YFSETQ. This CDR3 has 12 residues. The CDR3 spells CASSPQGREQFF. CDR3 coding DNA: TGCGCCAGCAGCCCTCAGGGTAGGGAGCAGTTCTTC.

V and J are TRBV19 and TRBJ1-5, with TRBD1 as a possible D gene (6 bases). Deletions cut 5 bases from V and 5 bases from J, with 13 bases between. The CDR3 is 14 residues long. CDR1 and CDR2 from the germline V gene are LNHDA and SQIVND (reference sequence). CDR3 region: CASSQSRGDQPQHF. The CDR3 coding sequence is TGTGCCAGTAGTCAATCAAGGGGGGATCAGCCCCAGCATTTT. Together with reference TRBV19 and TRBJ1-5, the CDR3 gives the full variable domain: DGGITQSPKYLFRKEGQNVTLSCEQNLNHDAMYWYRQDPGQGLRLIYYSQIVNDFQKGDIAEGYSVSREKKESFPLTVTSAQKNPTAFYLCASSQSRGDQPQHFGDGTRLSIL.

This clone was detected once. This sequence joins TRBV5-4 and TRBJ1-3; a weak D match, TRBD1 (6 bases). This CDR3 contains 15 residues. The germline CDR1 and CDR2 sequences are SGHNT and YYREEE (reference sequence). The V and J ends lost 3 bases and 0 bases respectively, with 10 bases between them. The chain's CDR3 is CASSSGAISGNTIYF. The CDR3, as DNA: TGTGCCAGCAGCTCAGGGGCGATCTCTGGAAACACCATATATTTT.

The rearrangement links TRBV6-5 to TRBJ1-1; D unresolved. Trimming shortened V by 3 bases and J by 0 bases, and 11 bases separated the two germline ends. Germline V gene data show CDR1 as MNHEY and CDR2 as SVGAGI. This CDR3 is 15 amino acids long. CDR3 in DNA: TGTGCCAGCAGTTATGGTCGGCGGATGAACACTGAAGCTTTCTTT. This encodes CASSYGRRMNTEAFF.

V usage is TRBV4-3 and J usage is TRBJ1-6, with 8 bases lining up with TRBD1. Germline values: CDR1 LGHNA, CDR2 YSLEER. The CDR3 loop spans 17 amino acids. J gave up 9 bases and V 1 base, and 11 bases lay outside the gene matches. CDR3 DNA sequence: TGCGCCAGCAGCCAAGCCACCGGTCAGGGGGCGGGTTCACCCCTCCACTTT. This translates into CASSQATGQGAGSPLHF.

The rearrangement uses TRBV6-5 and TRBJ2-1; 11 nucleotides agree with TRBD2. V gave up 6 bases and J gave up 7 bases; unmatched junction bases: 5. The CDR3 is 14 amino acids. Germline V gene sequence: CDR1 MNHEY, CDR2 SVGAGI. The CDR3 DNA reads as TGTGCCAGCAGGGGACTAGCGGAGAGGAATGAGCAGTTCTTC. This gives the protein CASRGLAERNEQFF.

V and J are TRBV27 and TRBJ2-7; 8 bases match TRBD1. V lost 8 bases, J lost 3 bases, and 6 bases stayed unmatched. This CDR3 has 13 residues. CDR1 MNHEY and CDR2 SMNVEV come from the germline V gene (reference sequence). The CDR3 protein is CASLGTGGYEQYF. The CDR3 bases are TGTGCCAGCCTTGGGACAGGAGGCTACGAGCAGTACTTC.

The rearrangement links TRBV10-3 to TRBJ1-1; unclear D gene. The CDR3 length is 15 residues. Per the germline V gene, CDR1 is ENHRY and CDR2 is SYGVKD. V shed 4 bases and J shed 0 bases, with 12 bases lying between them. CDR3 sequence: CAISVIDGVNTEAFF. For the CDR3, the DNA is TGTGCCATCAGTGTCATAGACGGGGTGAACACTGAAGCTTTCTTT.